This TCR beta chain is drawn from a study of blood T cell repertoires in COVID-19. Study-wide context: Samples representing acute and convalescent COVID-19 were sourced from the United States, Italy and Spain.

The authors' processing: For nucleated cells, counts were estimated from reference gene primer amplification. Libraries were prepared by immunoSEQ multiplex PCR; TCRdb keeps only in-frame clonotypes and omits some of them. That table gives V, J and clone size, and the DNA gave D and trimming. The sample records about 170,000 clones, approximately 92% being singletons. There are 14 residues in the CDR3. Germline CDR1 and CDR2: GTSNPN and SVGIG (reference sequence). The V gene end was trimmed by 0 bases and the J gene end by 7 bases; junction bases not matched to a gene: 2. The TCR sequence derives from a woman between 50 and 59 years old with acute or convalescent COVID-19. The V call is TRBV30, the J call TRBJ2-1; 11 nucleotides line up with TRBD2. Sequencing was carried out using peripheral blood. CDR3 DNA: TGTGCCTGGAGTGTACTAGCGGGAGTTAATGAGCAGTTCTTC. Amino acid sequence: CAWSVLAGVNEQFF.